The rows below give T cell receptor beta chains drawn from one sample of a study of response to subunit inactivated influenza vaccine. TCRdb passed the RT-PCR reads through MiXCR, listing each CDR3 protein once. The table records 500,000 to 700,000 distinct CDR3 sequences, approximately 20% of them present only once. These data were also reused for a study on T cells expressing NK-cell markers.

This specimen consisted of CD4+ T cells sorted from PBMCs, obtained about 13 days after vaccination. The source of these receptors is a man between 50 and 59 years old who received an inactivated influenza vaccine. The CDR3 runs from the conserved cysteine through the conserved F or W. D genes are given only for firm matches. The size of a clone is reported for some rows only, either as once, few or many, or as a class for expanded clones.

V: TRBV9
D: -
size: -
J: TRBJ1-1
CDR3: CASSVENTEAFF
DNA: TGTGCCAGCAGTGTAGAGAACACTGAAGCTTTCTTT

V: TRBV29-1
D: TRBD1
size: few
J: TRBJ2-5
CDR3: CSVRTGAAETQYF
DNA: TGCAGCGTTCGGACAGGGGCGGCCGAGACCCAGTACTTC

V: TRBV7-2
D: -
size: few
J: TRBJ2-3
CDR3: CASSQIPDTQYF
DNA: TGTGCCAGCAGCCAAATCCCAGATACGCAGTATTTT

V: TRBV27
D: -
size: -
J: TRBJ2-1
CDR3: CASSFSRTVSYNEQFF
DNA: TGTGCCAGCAGTTTCAGCAGGACCGTCTCCTACAATGAGCAGTTCTTC

V: TRBV20-1
D: -
size: few
J: TRBJ2-1
CDR3: CSASSGTAKGNEQFF
DNA: TGCAGTGCTAGTTCTGGGACCGCCAAAGGAAATGAGCAGTTCTTC

V: TRBV5-1
D: TRBD1
size: -
J: TRBJ2-1
CDR3: CASSIQGRQINEQFF
DNA: TGCGCCAGCAGCATACAGGGGCGACAGATCAATGAGCAGTTCTTC

V: TRBV11-3
D: -
size: few
J: TRBJ2-1
CDR3: CASSLAGTVYNEQFF
DNA: TGTGCCAGCAGCTTAGCGGGAACCGTTTACAATGAGCAGTTCTTC

V: TRBV3-1
D: TRBD1
size: -
J: TRBJ1-6
CDR3: CASSAYRDSSSPLHF
DNA: TGTGCCAGCAGCGCGTACCGGGACAGTTCCTCTCCCCTCCACTTT

V: TRBV15
D: TRBD1
size: -
J: TRBJ2-5
CDR3: CATSRDRFRDSETQYF
DNA: TGTGCCACCAGCAGAGATAGGTTCCGGGACAGTGAGACCCAGTACTTC

V: TRBV25-1
D: -
size: few
J: TRBJ2-5
CDR3: CASSRPGWTQYF
DNA: TGTGCCAGCAGTAGACCCGGATGGACCCAGTACTTC

V: TRBV28
D: TRBD1
size: -
J: TRBJ2-5
CDR3: CASSWRGQGLGETQYF
DNA: TGTGCCAGCAGTTGGAGAGGACAGGGTTTGGGAGAGACCCAGTACTTC

V: TRBV6-6
D: -
size: few
J: TRBJ2-1
CDR3: CASQTGLYNEQFF
DNA: TGTGCCAGCCAGACAGGCTTATACAATGAGCAGTTCTTC

V: TRBV4-3
D: -
size: few
J: TRBJ2-1
CDR3: CASSQDPGFNEQFF
DNA: TGCGCCAGCAGCCAAGATCCGGGTTTCAATGAGCAGTTCTTC

V: TRBV20-1
D: -
size: many
J: TRBJ1-2
CDR3: CSASVRSSGYTF
DNA: TGCAGTGCTAGTGTACGGTCCAGTGGCTACACCTTC

V: TRBV20-1
D: TRBD1
size: -
J: TRBJ2-5
CDR3: CSATTGGKETQYF
DNA: TGCAGTGCCACTACAGGGGGCAAAGAGACCCAGTACTTC

V: TRBV5-1
D: -
size: few
J: TRBJ2-3
CDR3: CASSPWSQGYSNRGTDTQYF
DNA: TGCGCCAGCAGCCCGTGGTCACAGGGTTATTCCAATCGAGGCACAGATACGCAGTATTTT

V: TRBV24-1
D: -
size: -
J: TRBJ2-7
CDR3: CATSSTGETREQYF
DNA: TGTGCCACCAGTTCGACAGGTGAGACGCGCGAGCAGTACTTC

V: TRBV29-1
D: -
size: -
J: TRBJ2-1
CDR3: CSVENGGEQFF
DNA: TGCAGCGTAGAAAATGGGGGTGAGCAGTTCTTC

V: TRBV18
D: -
size: few
J: TRBJ2-2
CDR3: CASSPLTSTGELFF
DNA: TGTGCCAGCTCACCCTTGACGTCCACCGGGGAGCTGTTTTTT

V: TRBV12-3/TRBV12-4
D: -
size: -
J: TRBJ2-7
CDR3: CASTLGGYEQYF
DNA: TGTGCCAGCACCCTAGGGGGTTACGAGCAGTACTTC

V: TRBV5-1
D: -
size: -
J: TRBJ1-4
CDR3: CASSPGHMEKLFF
DNA: TGCGCCAGCAGCCCCGGACATATGGAAAAACTGTTTTTT

V: TRBV7-2
D: -
size: few
J: TRBJ2-1
CDR3: CASRWAGQISYNEQFF
DNA: TGTGCCAGCAGGTGGGCTGGACAAATCTCCTACAATGAGCAGTTCTTC